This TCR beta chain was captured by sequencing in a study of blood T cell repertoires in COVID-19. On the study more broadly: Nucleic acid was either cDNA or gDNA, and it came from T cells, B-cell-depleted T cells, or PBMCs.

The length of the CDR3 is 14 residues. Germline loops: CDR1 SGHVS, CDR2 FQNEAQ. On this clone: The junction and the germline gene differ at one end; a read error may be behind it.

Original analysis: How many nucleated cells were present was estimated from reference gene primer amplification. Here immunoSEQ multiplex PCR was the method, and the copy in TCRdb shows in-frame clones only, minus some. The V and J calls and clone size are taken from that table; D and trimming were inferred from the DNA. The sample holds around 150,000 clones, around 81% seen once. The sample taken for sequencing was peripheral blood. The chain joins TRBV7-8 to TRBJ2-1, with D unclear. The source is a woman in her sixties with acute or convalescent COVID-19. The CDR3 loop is CASSLATPYDEQFF. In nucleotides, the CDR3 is TGTGCCAGCAGCTTAGCTACCCCCTACGATGAGCAGTTCTTC.